This passage covers 22 T cell receptor beta chains from one sample sequenced in a study of spatial heterogeneity in lung cancer (dated by TCRdb to about 2019). Receptors were amplified or captured by 5' RACE. This sample was sequenced with a NextSeq 500. TCRdb itself trimmed the public reads at Q25 with fastp, ran MiXCR and retained productive beta chains. Duplicate CDR3 protein sequences are folded into a single record with the most common DNA and genes. The sample table shows about 44,000 distinct CDR3 sequences, and roughly 15% are seen once. Of the sample, 50% to 60% falls within the top ten clones. The sample's time point label, in plain terms: sample taken at primary tumor resection. The sample was PBMCs, taken at surgery. The receptor set was obtained from a male donor with early-stage non-small cell lung cancer.

This chain joins TRBV29-1 and TRBJ2-7, with D uncertain. Between the trimmed V and J ends, which lost 4 bases and 2 bases, there was a span of 9 bases. The CDR3 runs 12 residues. Germline-derived CDR1 and CDR2 are SQVTM and ANQGSEA. The CDR3 coding sequence is TGCAGCGTTGCTGAACTCCCCTACGAGCAGTACTTC. Its translation: CSVAELPYEQYF.

This clonotype has more than one count but fewer than ten. V and J are TRBV7-9 and TRBJ2-7; D might be TRBD2 (6 bases). The germline V gene encodes CDR1 SEHNR and CDR2 FQNEAQ (reference sequence). V was clipped by 0 bases and J by 6 bases, with 15 bases between them. The CDR3 consists of 15 residues. The chain's CDR3 is CASSLAGGVVGEQYF. The CDR3 DNA is TGTGCCAGCAGCTTAGCCGGGGGAGTCGTCGGCGAGCAGTACTTC. The full variable domain, completed using reference TRBV7-9 and TRBJ2-7, is DTGVSQNPRHKITKRGQNVTFRCDPISEHNRLYWYRQTLGQGPEFLTYFQNEAQLEKSRLLSDRFSAERPKGSFSTLEIQRTEQGDSAMYLCASSLAGGVVGEQYFGPGTRLTVT.

This clonotype has a count of ten or more. The chain joins TRBV28 to TRBJ2-7; 7 nucleotides agree with TRBD2. Trimming removed 3 bases from V and 3 bases from J; junction bases left unmatched: 8. Germline lookup yields CDR1 MDHEN and CDR2 SYDVKM. This CDR3 region has 15 residues. CDR3 sequence (DNA): TGTGCCAGCAGTTTGCTCAGCGGGACCCTCTACGAGCAGTACTTC. Its translation is CASSLLSGTLYEQYF.

This chain uses TRBV12-3 or TRBV12-4 with TRBJ1-5; 12 bases map to TRBD1. V shed 4 bases and J 6 bases; nucleotides not matched to a gene: 4. This CDR3 is 15 amino acids long. The CDR3 coding sequence is TGTGCCAGCAGTTCCGGGACAGGGGGCTTTCAGCCCCAGCATTTT. Residues: CASSSGTGGFQPQHF.

This clonotype came up a few times. V and J are TRBV5-1 and TRBJ2-5; 13 nucleotides agree with TRBD2. The CDR3 contains 17 residues. The V gene's germline CDR1 is SGHRS and CDR2 YFSETQ. Germline trimming cut 4 bases from V and 2 bases from J; bases unmatched to any gene: 8. This CDR3 reads CASSMGTSGAAQETQYF. The CDR3 bases are TGCGCCAGCAGCATGGGGACTAGCGGGGCCGCACAAGAGACCCAGTACTTC.

This clonotype was recorded at least ten times. The chain carries TRBV25-1 and TRBJ1-2; 8 bases fit TRBD1. The germline V gene encodes CDR1 MGHDK and CDR2 SYGVNS. V was pared by 4 bases and J by 3 bases, with 1 base of the junction left unmatched. The CDR3 length is 13 residues. For the CDR3, the DNA is TGTGCCAGCAGTGTGGGACAGGACTATGGCTACACCTTC. Translation: CASSVGQDYGYTF.

This clonotype was seen many times. The V call is TRBV20-1, the J call TRBJ1-1; D is unclear. The CDR3 has 11 residues. CDR1 and CDR2 from the germline V gene are DFQATT and SNEGSKA (reference sequence). Trimming took off 4 bases at V and 3 bases at J, with 6 bases between the two ends. DNA of the CDR3: TGCAGTGCTATAGATGACACTGAAGCTTTCTTT. As protein: CSAIDDTEAFF.

J is TRBJ2-5 and V is TRBV5-6; 7 bases align to TRBD1. Germline V gives CDR1 SGHDT, CDR2 YYEEEE. With V trimmed by 4 bases and J by 3 bases, 3 bases remained unmatched. The CDR3 has 13 residues. CDR3 sequence reads: CASSRGQEETQYF. CDR3 sequence (DNA): TGTGCCAGCAGCCGCGGACAGGAAGAGACCCAGTACTTC.

In its sample, this clonotype was seen many times. The V gene is TRBV7-2, the J gene TRBJ2-2; D unresolved. This CDR3 contains 13 residues. V gave up 5 bases and J gave up 1 base, with 5 bases separating them. Germline V gene sequence: CDR1 SGHTA, CDR2 FQGNSA. This CDR3 reads CASSPRNTGELFF. CDR3 bases: TGTGCCAGCAGCCCGAGGAACACCGGGGAGCTGTTTTTT.

This clonotype was detected only a few times. The CDR3 region has the DNA TGTGCCAGCAGTTTATCGCCCGGGGAGGGGACCACCGGGGAGCTGTTTTTT. Translation: CASSLSPGEGTTGELFF. The chain uses TRBV27 and TRBJ2-2; TRBD2 aligns across 7 bases. The CDR3 extends over 17 amino acids. Per germline, CDR1 MNHEY and CDR2 SMNVEV (reference sequence). V gave up 0 bases and J gave up 4 bases; unmatched junction bases: 8.

This clonotype came up a few times. The rearrangement joins TRBV7-8 to TRBJ2-5; tentative D call: TRBD2 (6 bases). Trimming left V 4 bases short and J 3 bases short, with 9 bases between. There are 13 residues in the CDR3. The germline V gene has CDR1 SGHVS and CDR2 FQNEAQ. The CDR3 coding sequence is TGTGCCAGCAGCTGGGACTTGGAAGAGACCCAGTACTTC. As protein: CASSWDLEETQYF.

This sequence joins TRBV29-1 and TRBJ2-7; 13 bases are shared with TRBD2. Germline V gene data show CDR1 as SQVTM and CDR2 as ANQGSEA. With 7 bases clipped from V and 7 bases from J, the junction kept 10 bases outside the gene matches. The CDR3 consists of 14 residues. Here the CDR3 reads CSAGRTSGRGEQYF. CDR3 nucleotides: TGCAGCGCAGGACGAACTAGCGGGAGGGGAGAGCAGTACTTC.

This clonotype has ten or more counts. J is TRBJ2-3 and V is TRBV20-1; 8 bases line up with TRBD2. CDR1 and CDR2 from the germline V gene are DFQATT and SNEGSKA (reference sequence). V lost 6 bases and J lost 2; bases outside the gene matches: 10. This CDR3 has 15 amino acids. The CDR3 sequence is CSAPRAGAPTDTQYF. CDR3 sequence (DNA): TGCAGTGCCCCACGAGCGGGAGCTCCCACAGATACGCAGTATTTT.

This clonotype was seen ten or more times. The chain employs TRBV20-1 and TRBJ2-1; 7 bases map to TRBD2. The CDR3 consists of 15 residues. V trimming: 3 bases; J trimming: 7 bases; junction bases outside the gene matches: 12. CDR1 and CDR2 from the germline V gene are DFQATT and SNEGSKA (reference sequence). CDR3 loop: CSASNQPGGGNEQFF. The CDR3, as DNA: TGCAGTGCTAGTAACCAGCCGGGAGGAGGTAATGAGCAGTTCTTC.

V gene TRBV2 combines with J gene TRBJ2-7; TRBD2 agrees at 7 bases. The CDR3 is 12 residues long. J lost 3 bases, V lost 5 bases, and 1 base had no gene match. Germline CDR1 reads SNHLY; CDR2 reads FYNNEI. CDR3 loop: CASSRTSYEQYF. CDR3 in DNA: TGTGCCAGCAGTAGGACTAGCTACGAGCAGTACTTC.

This clonotype was counted at least ten times. The J gene is TRBJ2-3, the V gene TRBV5-4, with no clear D. V was pared by 4 bases and J by 0 bases, with 3 bases between. The CDR3 totals 12 residues. CDR1 is SGHNT and CDR2 is YYREEE in the germline V gene (reference sequence). The CDR3 loop is CASSPSTDTQYF. CDR3 in DNA: TGTGCCAGCAGCCCTAGCACAGATACGCAGTATTTT.

In its sample, this clonotype was seen a few times. The rearrangement uses TRBV4-1 and TRBJ2-2, with D maybe TRBD1 (6 bases). Between the trimmed V and J ends, which lost 5 bases and 6 bases, there was a span of 13 bases. The CDR3 consists of 14 residues. Germline V gives CDR1 MGHRA, CDR2 YSYEKL. The CDR3 DNA reads TGCGCCAGCAGCTACCCCGGGACATCCGGGGAGCTGTTTTTT. Amino acids: CASSYPGTSGELFF.

The CDR3 reads CATSDRVDQPQHF. The DNA for the CDR3 is TGTGCCACCAGTGACAGGGTGGATCAGCCCCAGCATTTT. The chain recombines TRBV24-1 with TRBJ1-5, with a possible D match to TRBD1 (5 bases). The ends were cut back, 4 bases at V and 5 bases at J, with 8 bases in the middle. Germline values: CDR1 KGHDR, CDR2 SFDVKD. The CDR3 is 13 amino acids.

This clonotype was detected only a few times. This chain joins TRBV5-1 and TRBJ2-3, with D possibly being TRBD2 (5 bases). The CDR3 is 13 residues long. CDR1 SGHRS and CDR2 YFSETQ come from the germline V gene. Deletions cut 2 bases from V and 1 base from J, with 5 bases between. The DNA of the CDR3 is TGCGCCAGCAGCTTTAGCGGCACAGATACGCAGTATTTT. Translation: CASSFSGTDTQYF.

The chain has TRBV7-2 and TRBJ2-5; no reliable D call. The CDR3 length is 13 residues. Germline-derived CDR1 and CDR2 are SGHTA and FQGNSA. V was clipped by 5 bases and J by 2 bases, with 9 bases between them. This CDR3 is CASSPRVQETQYF. CDR3 in DNA: TGTGCCAGCAGCCCTCGGGTGCAAGAGACCCAGTACTTC. The full variable domain, rest sourced from reference TRBV7-2 and TRBJ2-5, is GAGVSQSPSNKVTEKGKDVELRCDPISGHTALYWYRQSLGQGLEFLIYFQGNSAPDKSGLPSDRFSAERTGGSVSTLTIQRTQQEDSAVYLCASSPRVQETQYFGPGTRLLVL.

This clonotype has just a few counts. V usage is TRBV28 and J usage is TRBJ1-4; 7 positions agree with TRBD1. The CDR3 extends over 14 amino acids. V shed 1 base and J 6 bases; nucleotides not matched to a gene: 2. Germline values: CDR1 MDHEN, CDR2 SYDVKM. CDR3 in amino acids: CASSLSQGDEKLFF. DNA for the CDR3: TGTGCCAGCAGTTTATCTCAGGGGGATGAAAAACTGTTTTTT.

This sequence joins TRBV6-6 and TRBJ1-5, with D unclear. The CDR3 has 14 amino acids. The V end was cut by 3 bases, the J end by 4 bases, with 10 bases between. In germline, CDR1 is MNHNY, CDR2 SVGAGI (reference sequence). The CDR3 DNA is TGTGCCAGCAGTTATCCCCGGGATAATCAGCCCCAGCATTTT. Its protein product is CASSYPRDNQPQHF.